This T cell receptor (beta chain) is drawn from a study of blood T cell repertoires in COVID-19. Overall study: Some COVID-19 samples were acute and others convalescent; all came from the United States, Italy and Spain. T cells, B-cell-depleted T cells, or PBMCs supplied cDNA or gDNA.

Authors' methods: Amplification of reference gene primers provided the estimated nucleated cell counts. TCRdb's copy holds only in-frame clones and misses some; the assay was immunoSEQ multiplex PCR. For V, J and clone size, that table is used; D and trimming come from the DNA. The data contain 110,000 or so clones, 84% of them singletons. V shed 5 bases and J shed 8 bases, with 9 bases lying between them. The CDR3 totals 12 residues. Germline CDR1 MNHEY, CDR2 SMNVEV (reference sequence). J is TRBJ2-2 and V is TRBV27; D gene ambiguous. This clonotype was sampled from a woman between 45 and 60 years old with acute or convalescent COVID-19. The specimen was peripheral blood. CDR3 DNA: TGTGCCAGCAGTAAGCTATCTGGGGAGCTGTTTTTT. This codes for CASSKLSGELFF.